Presented here are 11 T cell receptor beta chains from one specimen sequenced in a study of blood T cell repertoires in COVID-19. The repertoire was sequenced with immunoSEQ multiplex PCR; TCRdb's copy has only in-frame clones and lacks some. The profile shows 50,000 to 60,000 clones, 80% to 85% of them singletons. The sample comprised peripheral blood. The receptor source for this set is a human donor in a cohort sampled during active or convalescent COVID-19.

The chain uses TRBV4-2 and TRBJ2-7; 9 nucleotides line up with TRBD1. The V and J ends lost 2 bases and 2 bases, in that order; junction bases with no gene match: 4. The CDR3 runs to 15 residues. In germline, CDR1 is LGHNA, CDR2 YNFKEQ. The DNA for the CDR3 is TGTGCCAGCAGCCAAAAGGGACAGGGAACCTACGAGCAGTACTTC. As protein: CASSQKGQGTYEQYF.

This CDR3 is CASSLVTGTSSEAFF. The CDR3 nucleotides read TGTGCCAGCAGCTTGGTAACAGGGACCTCCAGTGAAGCTTTCTTT. The rearrangement uses TRBV5-4 and TRBJ1-1; possibly TRBD1 for D (6 bases). This CDR3 is 15 amino acids long. Germline V gene sequence: CDR1 SGHNT, CDR2 YYREEE (reference sequence). V lost 0 bases and J 7 bases, leaving 16 bases between the germline ends.

This chain connects TRBV5-1 to TRBJ1-3, with D uncertain. Trimming left V 2 bases short and J 4 bases short, with 13 bases between. In germline, CDR1 is SGHRS, CDR2 YFSETQ. The CDR3 length is 15 residues. The CDR3 DNA reads as TGCGCCAGCAGCTTAGAAGGAGTAAGCGGAAACACCATATATTTT. Translation: CASSLEGVSGNTIYF.

The rearrangement joins TRBV6-5 to TRBJ2-4; 8 nucleotides agree with TRBD1. Germline V CDR1 and CDR2: MNHEY, SVGAGI. The J segment lost 6 bases and the V segment lost 6 bases, leaving 7 bases of the junction unmatched. The CDR3 has 14 residues. This chain's CDR3 is CASRTGQERNIQYF. Here the CDR3 DNA reads TGTGCCAGCAGGACGGGACAGGAGCGAAACATTCAGTACTTC.

This rearrangement joins TRBV29-1 to TRBJ2-5; 13 nucleotides agree with TRBD2. Germline V gene lookup returns CDR1 SQVTM and CDR2 ANQGSEA. With V trimmed by 4 bases and J by 2 bases, 1 base remained unmatched. This CDR3 contains 14 residues. The CDR3, as DNA: TGCAGCGTTGGGGGACTAGCGGGACAAGAGACCCAGTACTTC. Its translation: CSVGGLAGQETQYF.

This clone was observed a few times. V gene TRBV12-3 or TRBV12-4 combines with J gene TRBJ1-6; D remains ambiguous. The V end lost 3 bases, the J end lost 10 bases, and 10 bases lay between the germline ends. The CDR3 length is 13 residues. CDR3 nucleotide sequence: TGTGCCAGCAGTTTTGCGGGTGGGTCACCCCTCCACTTT. Its translation is CASSFAGGSPLHF.

This sequence joins TRBV30 and TRBJ1-5; D is ambiguous. Trimming pared 0 bases from V and 4 bases from J, leaving 7 bases between. The germline V gene has CDR1 GTSNPN and CDR2 SVGIG (reference sequence). The CDR3 covers 13 residues. In DNA, the CDR3 is TGTGCCTGGAGTGTACAGCTTAATCAGCCCCAGCATTTT. This sequence encodes CAWSVQLNQPQHF.

CDR3: CASGDRVTETQYF. The CDR3, as DNA: TGTGCCAGCGGGGACAGGGTAACGGAGACCCAGTACTTC. The J gene is TRBJ2-5, the V gene TRBV2; 9 positions match TRBD1. Per germline, CDR1 SNHLY and CDR2 FYNNEI. V was pared by 8 bases and J by 5 bases, with 6 bases of the junction left unmatched. The CDR3 covers 13 residues.

This chain connects TRBV29-1 to TRBJ1-3; the match to TRBD1 covers 7 bases. In germline, CDR1 is SQVTM, CDR2 ANQGSEA. The CDR3 has 13 amino acids. V was clipped by 6 bases and J by 0 bases; unmatched bases: 2. The DNA for the CDR3 is TGCAGCGTAGGGACAGCCTCTGGAAACACCATATATTTT. Translating gives CSVGTASGNTIYF. Together with reference TRBV29-1 and TRBJ1-3, the CDR3 gives the full variable domain: SAVISQKPSRDICQRGTSLTIQCQVDSQVTMMFWYRQQPGQSLTLIATANQGSEATYESGFVIDKFPISRPNLTFSTLTVSNMSPEDSSIYLCSVGTASGNTIYFGEGSWLTVV.

The chain recombines TRBV6-5 with TRBJ1-4; D is undetermined. In germline, CDR1 is MNHEY, CDR2 SVGAGI. V lost 1 base and J lost 0, with 9 bases in between. CDR3 length equals 16 residues. The CDR3 is CASSYFLTATNEKLFF. For the CDR3, the DNA is TGTGCCAGCAGTTACTTCCTCACGGCAACTAATGAAAAACTGTTTTTT.

The rearrangement joins TRBV5-6 to TRBJ1-1; D call uncertain. Per the germline V gene, CDR1 is SGHDT and CDR2 is YYEEEE. V lost 0 bases to trimming and J lost 2 bases, with 5 bases between them. CDR3 length equals 13 residues. This CDR3 reads CASSLEANTEAFF. In DNA form, the CDR3 reads TGTGCCAGCAGCTTGGAAGCTAACACTGAAGCTTTCTTT.